This TCR beta chain comes out of a study of regulatory T cells in long-lasting Graves disease. The V gene's germline CDR1 is MDHEN and CDR2 SYDVKM. The CDR3 extends over 13 amino acids. The V and J ends lost 3 bases and 5 bases respectively, with 10 bases between them. Relying on iRepertoire HTBI primers and Arm-PCR of CDR3 regions, the team built TCR beta libraries. TCRdb redid the calling of the multiplex PCR reads with MiXCR, one entry per CDR3 protein. The sample holds some 400,000 distinct CDR3 sequences; about 15% are singletons and the top ten take approximately 15%. Indicated time point: newly diagnosed GD, antithyroid drugs for less than 3 months. Generation of the TCR library employed RNA extracted from PBMCs. These records were also assigned to another study, of T cells in Graves' hyperthyroidism and ophthalmopathy.

The TCR was taken from a woman in her thirties with Graves disease. The specimen was peripheral blood mononuclear cells (PBMCs), collected at new diagnosis, from a patient treated with antithyroid drugs. The chain combines TRBV28 with TRBJ1-2, with D possibly TRBD1 on 6 matching bases. The CDR3 protein is CASSLAGEYGYTF. DNA of the CDR3: TGTGCCAGCAGTTTGGCAGGGGAATATGGCTACACCTTC.